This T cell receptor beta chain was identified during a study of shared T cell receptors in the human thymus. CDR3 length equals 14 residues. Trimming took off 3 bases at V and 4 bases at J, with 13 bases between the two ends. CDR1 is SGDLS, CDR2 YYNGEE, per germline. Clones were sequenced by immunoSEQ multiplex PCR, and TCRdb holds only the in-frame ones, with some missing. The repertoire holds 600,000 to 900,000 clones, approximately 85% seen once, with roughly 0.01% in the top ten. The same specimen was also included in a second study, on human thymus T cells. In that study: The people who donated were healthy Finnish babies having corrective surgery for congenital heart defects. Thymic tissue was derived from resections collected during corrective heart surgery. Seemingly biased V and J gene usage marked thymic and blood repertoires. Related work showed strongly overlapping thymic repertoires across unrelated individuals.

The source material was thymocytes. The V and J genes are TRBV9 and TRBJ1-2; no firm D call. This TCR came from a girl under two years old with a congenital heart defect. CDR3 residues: CASSARGPPYGYTF. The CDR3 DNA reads TGTGCCAGCAGCGCCCGAGGTCCCCCCTATGGCTACACCTTC.